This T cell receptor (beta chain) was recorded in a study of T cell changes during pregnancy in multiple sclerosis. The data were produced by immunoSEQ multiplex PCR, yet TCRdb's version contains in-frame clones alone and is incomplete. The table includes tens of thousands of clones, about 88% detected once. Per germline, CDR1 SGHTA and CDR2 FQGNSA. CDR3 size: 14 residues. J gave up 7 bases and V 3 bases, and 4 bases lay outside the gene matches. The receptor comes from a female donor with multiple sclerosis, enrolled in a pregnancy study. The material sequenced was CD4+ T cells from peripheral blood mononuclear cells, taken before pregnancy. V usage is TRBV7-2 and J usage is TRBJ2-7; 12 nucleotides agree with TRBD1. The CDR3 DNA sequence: TGTGCCAGCAGCTTTAGGGACAGGGGGCTAGAGCAGTACTTC. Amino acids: CASSFRDRGLEQYF.